This T cell receptor beta chain was sequenced in a study of shared clonotypes between healthy human individuals. CDR3 length equals 17 residues. Germline V gene lookup returns CDR1 SGHAT and CDR2 FQNNGV. The ends were cut back, 1 base at V and 3 bases at J, with 19 bases in the middle. Repertoires were generated with immunoSEQ multiplex PCR, while TCRdb's copy carries only in-frame clones and drops some. Among 300,000 to 400,000 clones listed, about 73% were seen once. The sequencing sample was made of memory CD4+ T cells sorted from blood. The subset here: CD45RA-negative fraction. The origin of this receptor is a man aged 30 to 39 in good health. The J gene is TRBJ2-7, the V gene TRBV11-2; D perhaps matches TRBD2 (6 bases). This CDR3 reads CASSLVAGSGSFYEQYF. The CDR3 nucleotides are TGTGCCAGCAGCTTAGTGGCGGGGTCTGGAAGCTTCTACGAGCAGTACTTC.